One sample yielded the 8 T cell receptor beta chains listed below, sequenced in a study of identical twins. TCRdb analysed the 5' RACE reads with MiXCR anew, one entry per CDR3 protein. The sample contains a few hundred thousand distinct CDR3 sequences, 9% to 10% of which appear only once. These data are also associated with another study on yellow fever vaccine responses in identical twins.

Sequenced sample: PBMCs. The receptors were gathered from a woman aged 18-35 years in good health.

This clonotype appeared many times. V gene TRBV9 combines with J gene TRBJ1-6; a possible D gene is TRBD1 (6 bases). Trimming shortened V by 4 bases and J by 4 bases, and 9 bases separated the two germline ends. Germline V gene sequence: CDR1 SGDLS, CDR2 YYNGEE. This CDR3 has 14 residues. The CDR3 loop reads CASSLTGYNSPLHF. Here the CDR3 DNA reads TGTGCCAGCAGCCTGACAGGTTATAATTCACCCCTCCACTTT.

This clonotype was seen a few times. The chain recombines TRBV6-2 or TRBV6-3 with TRBJ2-5; 15 bases fit TRBD2. Germline loops: CDR1 MNHEY, CDR2 SVGEGT. The CDR3 sequence is 18 residues long. Trimming took 11 bases from V and 4 from J; bases not matched to a gene: 17. CDR3 region: CAGSSGTSGRKVPETQYF. In DNA, the CDR3 is TGTGCCGGATCATCCGGGACTAGCGGGAGGAAGGTGCCAGAGACCCAGTACTTC.

The table lists this clonotype with a few counts. CDR3 sequence reads: CASSESVSQPQHF. In DNA form, the CDR3 reads TGTGCCAGCAGCGAAAGCGTAAGTCAGCCCCAGCATTTT. This chain joins TRBV12-3 or TRBV12-4 and TRBJ1-5; D is unresolved. The ends were cut back, 6 bases at V and 6 bases at J, with 12 bases in the middle. This CDR3 comprises 13 residues.

In DNA form, the CDR3 reads TGTGCCACAGGACAGGGATGGTACGAGCAGTACTTC. It specifies CATGQGWYEQYF. The V gene is TRBV7-9, the J gene TRBJ2-7, with TRBD1 matching over 8 bases. The CDR3 extends over 12 amino acids. Germline V gene sequence: CDR1 SEHNR, CDR2 FQNEAQ (reference sequence). The J segment lost 4 bases and the V segment lost 10 bases, leaving 6 bases of the junction unmatched.

This clonotype was picked up many times. J is TRBJ2-2 and V is TRBV28, with D hard to call. Germline assignment: CDR1 MDHEN and CDR2 SYDVKM. The CDR3 runs to 11 residues. V was pared by 11 bases and J by 5 bases, with 9 bases between. The CDR3 reads CAVAGTGELFF. The CDR3 DNA reads as TGTGCCGTCGCCGGTACCGGGGAGCTGTTTTTT.

The sample holds a few counts of this clonotype. The rearrangement joins TRBV9 to TRBJ2-7; D may be TRBD2 (7 bases). The germline V gene encodes CDR1 SGDLS and CDR2 YYNGEE. V was clipped by 3 bases and J by 4 bases, with 17 bases between them. This CDR3 is built from 15 residues. CDR3 in DNA: TGTGCCAGCAGCGGTCCGGGGGGCAAGTTTTACGAGCAGTACTTC. Its translation: CASSGPGGKFYEQYF.

Only a few counts were recorded for this clonotype. The chain combines TRBV12-3 or TRBV12-4 with TRBJ2-1; TRBD2 agrees at 11 bases. V lost 6 bases and J lost 9; bases outside the gene matches: 7. There are 14 residues in the CDR3. CDR3 loop: CASRLAGGLSEQFF. The CDR3, as DNA: TGTGCCAGCAGGCTAGCGGGGGGACTAAGTGAGCAGTTCTTC.

This clonotype was observed at least ten times. The rearrangement links TRBV11-2 to TRBJ1-1; 8 bases are a match to TRBD1. Germline CDR1 and CDR2: SGHAT and FQNNGV. The CDR3 runs to 14 residues. Unmatched junction bases numbered 5, after V lost 1 base and J lost 7 bases. The CDR3 reads CASSLARGQGEAFF. CDR3 coding DNA: TGTGCCAGCAGCTTAGCCAGGGGGCAAGGTGAAGCTTTCTTT.